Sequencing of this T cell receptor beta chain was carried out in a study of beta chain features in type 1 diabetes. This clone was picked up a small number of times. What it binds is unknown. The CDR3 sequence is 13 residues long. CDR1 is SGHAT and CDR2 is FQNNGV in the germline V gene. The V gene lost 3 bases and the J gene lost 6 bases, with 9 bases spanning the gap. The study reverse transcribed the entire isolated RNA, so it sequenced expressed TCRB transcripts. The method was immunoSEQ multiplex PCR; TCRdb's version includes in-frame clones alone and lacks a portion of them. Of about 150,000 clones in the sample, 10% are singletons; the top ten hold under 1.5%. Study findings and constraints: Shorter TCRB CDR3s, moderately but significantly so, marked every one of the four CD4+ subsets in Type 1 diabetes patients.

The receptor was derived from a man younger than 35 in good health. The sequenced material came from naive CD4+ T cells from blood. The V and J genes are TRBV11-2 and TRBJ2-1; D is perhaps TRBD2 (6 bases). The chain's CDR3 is CASSFTSRNEQFF. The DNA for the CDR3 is TGTGCCAGCAGCTTCACTAGCCGCAATGAGCAGTTCTTC.